The 10 T cell receptor beta chains reported below all come from one sample, sequenced in a study of shared clonotypes between healthy human individuals. Method: immunoSEQ multiplex PCR; TCRdb's copy keeps in-frame clones and lacks some. The sample includes about 480,000 clones, almost 80% of them seen just once. The sample was PBMCs. The origin of the receptors is a woman aged 40 to 50 in good health. Some clones in this sample may be carry-over from other donors' samples.

V and J are TRBV6-5 and TRBJ2-3; 8 nucleotides agree with TRBD2. This CDR3 contains 16 residues. The germline V gene encodes CDR1 MNHEY and CDR2 SVGAGI. After removal of 2 bases from V and 5 bases from J, the junction contained 9 bases not matched to a gene. The CDR3 spells CASSYTGLGKEDTQYF. CDR3 nucleotides: TGTGCCAGCAGTTACACGGGACTAGGGAAAGAAGATACGCAGTATTTT.

There are many counts of this clone. In the same sample, other DNA sequences code for this CDR3. The genes are TRBV19 and TRBJ2-7; TRBD2 aligns across 9 bases. V dropped 4 bases and J dropped 6; count of bases not matched to a gene: 7. This CDR3 has 14 amino acids. Germline V gives CDR1 LNHDA, CDR2 SQIVND (reference sequence). The CDR3, as DNA: TGTGCCAGTAGTACCCCGGGACTAGCAGCCGAGCAGTACTTC. It is translated as CASSTPGLAAEQYF.

The rearrangement joins TRBV10-2 to TRBJ2-3; D not resolved. This CDR3 comprises 15 residues. V shed 7 bases and J shed 2 bases, with 16 bases lying between them. From germline, CDR1 is WSHSY and CDR2 SAAADI. For the CDR3, the DNA is TGCGCCAGCACCCTCGACTGGCAGAACACAGATACGCAGTATTTT. Protein product: CASTLDWQNTDTQYF.

The CDR3 sequence: CASSQRLSGRANEQFF. CDR3 in DNA: TGTGCCAGCAGCCAACGACTTAGCGGGAGAGCGAATGAGCAGTTCTTC. The chain recombines TRBV7-7 with TRBJ2-1; 9 nucleotides line up with TRBD2. Per the germline V gene, CDR1 is SSHAT and CDR2 is FNYEAQ (reference sequence). The V gene end was trimmed by 5 bases and the J gene end by 7 bases; junction bases not matched to a gene: 12. This CDR3 is built from 16 residues.

V gene TRBV7-8 combines with J gene TRBJ2-1; 8 nucleotides agree with TRBD2. The CDR3 length is 15 residues. With V trimmed by 5 bases and J by 4 bases, 7 bases remained unmatched. Germline-derived CDR1 and CDR2 are SGHVS and FQNEAQ. CDR3 residues: CASSLRLASYNEQFF. The CDR3 nucleotides read TGTGCCAGCAGCCTGAGACTAGCGTCGTACAATGAGCAGTTCTTC.

The rearrangement uses TRBV27 and TRBJ2-1; TRBD2 agrees at 12 bases. This CDR3 comprises 16 residues. Unmatched junction bases numbered 8, after V lost 5 bases and J lost 6 bases. The germline V gene encodes CDR1 MNHEY and CDR2 SMNVEV (reference sequence). The CDR3 DNA reads as TGTGCCAGCAGTGGGAGACTAGCGGGAGAGGCCAATGAGCAGTTCTTC. This translates into CASSGRLAGEANEQFF.

The chain joins TRBV7-3 to TRBJ1-3, with TRBD1 matching over 8 bases. Germline lookup yields CDR1 SGHTA and CDR2 FQGTGA. V trimming: 0 bases; J trimming: 3 bases; junction bases outside the gene matches: 7. The CDR3 is 17 amino acids. Here the CDR3 reads CASSLTGTGQGGNTIYF. The CDR3 coding sequence is TGTGCCAGCAGCTTAACGGGGACAGGACAAGGTGGAAACACCATATATTTT.

The chain is built from TRBV6-5 and TRBJ2-5, with a tentative D call TRBD2 (5 bases). The CDR3 has 12 residues. Deletions cut 6 bases from V and 11 bases from J, with 16 bases between. Germline loops: CDR1 MNHEY, CDR2 SVGAGI. CDR3 amino acids: CASSSPRGEQYF. DNA for the CDR3: TGTGCCAGCAGCTCCCCCCGGGGAGAGCAGTACTTC.

Note on this clone: Other DNA sequences from this sample encode an identical CDR3 as well. The V and J genes are TRBV5-4 and TRBJ1-4; TRBD1 might be the D (5 bases). The CDR3 length is 16 residues. V was clipped by 5 bases and J by 4 bases, with 18 bases between them. The germline gives CDR1 SGHNT, CDR2 YYREEE (reference sequence). The CDR3 loop reads CASRPGQGAHNEKLFF. The DNA of the CDR3 is TGTGCCAGCAGACCCGGACAAGGGGCCCATAATGAAAAACTGTTTTTT.

J is TRBJ2-3 and V is TRBV9; TRBD2 agrees at 9 bases. Germline V gene lookup returns CDR1 SGDLS and CDR2 YYNGEE. V gave up 4 bases and J gave up 4 bases; unmatched junction bases: 4. The CDR3 covers 14 residues. The DNA for the CDR3 is TGTGCCAGCAGCTTTAGGACTAGCGCAGATACGCAGTATTTT. It specifies CASSFRTSADTQYF.